Detailed here is one T cell receptor (beta chain). This CDR3 is 15 amino acids long. With 5 bases removed from V and 4 bases from J, the gap between germline ends came to 15 bases. CDR1 and CDR2 from the germline V gene are SGHTA and FQGNSA. This specimen belongs to a study of blood T cell repertoires in COVID-19. The overall study: The study drew acute and convalescent COVID-19 samples from the United States, Italy and Spain. PBMCs, B-cell-depleted T cells, or T cells provided the cDNA or gDNA that made up the material.

Under the authors' procedure: Estimated nucleated cell counts came from reference gene primer amplification. Assay: immunoSEQ multiplex PCR; the TCRdb copy retains only in-frame clones and omits some. Clone size and the V and J calls come from that table; the DNA yielded D and trimming. The top ten clones hold 5.2% of a sample with around 100,000 clones, roughly 87% of them seen once. Enrolment of Seattle patients took place during active infection, and they were followed longitudinally. The TCR was taken from a woman aged 50 to 60 with COVID-19, enrolled during active disease. Sequenced input: peripheral blood. J is TRBJ1-5 and V is TRBV7-2; D is uncertain. The CDR3 here is CASSLKPGENQPQHF. In nucleotides, the CDR3 is TGTGCCAGCAGCCTAAAACCCGGGGAGAATCAGCCCCAGCATTTT.